One sample yielded the 20 T cell receptor beta chains listed below, sequenced in a study of hypomethylating agent response in myelodysplastic syndrome. Clones were read by immunoSEQ multiplex PCR, and TCRdb kept only the in-frame ones, dropping some. Counted here are approximately 2,800 clones, more than 85% occurring once; the ten biggest clones make up less than 20%. The sample in question was bone marrow, obtained before or after starting hypomethylating agent treatment for myelodysplastic syndrome (not recorded which). The receptors were gathered from a human donor with myelodysplastic syndrome.

CDR3 amino acids: CASSSQWGVSEQFF. In nucleotides, the CDR3 is TGTGCCAGCAGCTCCCAATGGGGCGTTAGTGAGCAGTTCTTC. The chain has TRBV7-3 and TRBJ2-1, with D maybe TRBD1 (5 bases). CDR1 and CDR2 (germline): SGHTA, FQGTGA. The CDR3 totals 14 residues. The V and J ends lost 4 bases and 9 bases respectively, with 16 bases between them.

This clone is deemed large. Here the CDR3 DNA reads TGTGCCAGCAGTTATGTGGGAGGTGAGCAGTTCTTC. Translation gives CASSYVGGEQFF. The V gene is TRBV6-5, the J gene TRBJ2-1; D is possibly TRBD2 (6 bases). CDR3 size: 12 residues. CDR1 is MNHEY, CDR2 SVGAGI, per germline. V lost 3 bases to trimming and J lost 9 bases, with 9 bases between them.

The chain has TRBV28 and TRBJ2-2; D is possibly TRBD2 (5 bases). Germline V lookup: CDR1 MDHEN, CDR2 SYDVKM. V lost 4 bases and J 4 bases, leaving 16 bases between the germline ends. CDR3 length: 16 residues. As DNA, the CDR3 is TGTGCCAGCAGTTCGCCTGCCAGGACTGCCACCGGGGAGCTGTTTTTT. This gives the protein CASSSPARTATGELFF.

The chain is built from TRBV2 and TRBJ2-5; 9 nucleotides agree with TRBD1. The DNA matches TRBJ2-7 better at its end, which makes the J call doubtful. The CDR3 contains 13 residues. CDR1 SNHLY and CDR2 FYNNEI come from the germline V gene. CDR3 sequence: CASSRQGAYEQYF. CDR3 DNA: TGTGCCAGCAGCCGACAGGGGGCCTACGAGCAGTACTTC.

The chain recombines TRBV9 with TRBJ1-2, with D unresolved. Germline assignment: CDR1 SGDLS and CDR2 YYNGEE. The CDR3 has 15 residues. Trimming took 4 bases from V and 5 from J, leaving 18 bases between them. Written as DNA, the CDR3 is TGTGCCAGCAGCCCCTTTATGGGCTCTAGTTATGGCTACACCTTC. Translating gives CASSPFMGSSYGYTF.

The chain couples TRBV5-1 to TRBJ2-1; 14 nucleotides line up with TRBD2. The CDR3 covers 15 residues. The V gene end was trimmed by 4 bases and the J gene end by 6 bases; junction bases not matched to a gene: 3. The germline CDR1 and CDR2 sequences are SGHRS and YFSETQ. CDR3 nucleotide sequence: TGCGCCAGCAGCCCGGGACTAGCGGGAGCCAATGAGCAGTTCTTC. This codes for CASSPGLAGANEQFF.

This sequence joins TRBV19 and TRBJ1-2; 9 bases are shared with TRBD1. The CDR3 has 14 residues. Germline CDR1 reads LNHDA; CDR2 reads SQIVND (reference sequence). The junction had 5 bases not matched to a gene; V was cut back by 5 bases and J by 4 bases. The DNA for the CDR3 is TGTGCCAGTAGTGTCACAGGGGGCAGCTATGGCTACACCTTC. This sequence encodes CASSVTGGSYGYTF.

The CDR3 here is CASSTTGISSEQYF. In nucleotides, the CDR3 is TGTGCCAGCAGTACTACGGGGATTTCAAGCGAGCAGTACTTC. The rearrangement links TRBV6-6 to TRBJ2-7, with D perhaps TRBD2 (5 bases). Germline CDR1 and CDR2: MNHNY and SVGAGI (reference sequence). The CDR3 has 14 amino acids. V was trimmed by 5 bases and J by 6 bases, leaving 17 bases between them.

The chain has TRBV30 and TRBJ1-2; possible D gene TRBD1, 5 bases. This CDR3 has 13 residues. Trimming removed 2 bases from V and 5 bases from J, with 12 bases in between. Germline CDR1 reads GTSNPN; CDR2 reads SVGIG (reference sequence). The CDR3 nucleotides read TGTGCCTGGAGTCGAACTGACAGTTATGGCTACACCTTC. Protein sequence: CAWSRTDSYGYTF. Full variable domain (outside the CDR3, taken from reference TRBV30 and TRBJ1-2): SQTIHQWPATLVQPVGSPLSLECTVEGTSNPNLYWYRQAAGRGLQLLFYSVGIGQISSEVPQNLSASRPQDRQFILSSKKLLLSDSGFYLCAWSRTDSYGYTFGSGTRLTVV.

This rearrangement joins TRBV6-6 to TRBJ2-3; 12 nucleotides align to TRBD2. J lost 6 bases, V lost 5 bases, and 6 bases had no gene match. The CDR3 contains 15 residues. Germline V gene sequence: CDR1 MNHNY, CDR2 SVGAGI (reference sequence). DNA for the CDR3: TGTGCCAGCAGTGACGCTAGCGGGGGGGCGGATACGCAGTATTTT. Its protein is CASSDASGGADTQYF.

The chain employs TRBV11-1 and TRBJ1-3; D may be TRBD1 (5 bases). Looked up from germline, CDR1 is SGHAT and CDR2 is FQDESV (reference sequence). The CDR3 has 13 amino acids. The V end was cut by 4 bases, the J end by 8 bases, with 12 bases between. CDR3 in amino acids: CASSYRLGDTIYF. The CDR3 nucleotides are TGTGCCAGCAGCTACCGACTGGGGGACACCATATATTTT.

The CDR3: CASSQGLAGYNEQFF. The CDR3 DNA follows: TGCGCCAGCAGCCAAGGTCTAGCGGGATACAATGAGCAGTTCTTC. The rearrangement uses TRBV4-3 and TRBJ2-1, with 9 bases identical to TRBD2. The CDR3 length is 15 residues. Germline V lookup: CDR1 LGHNA, CDR2 YSLEER. V lost 1 base to trimming and J lost 4 bases; unmatched junction nucleotides: 2.

The genes are TRBV6-5 and TRBJ1-1; the match to TRBD1 covers 8 bases. Germline V gene lookup returns CDR1 MNHEY and CDR2 SVGAGI. V was pared by 5 bases and J by 10 bases, with 9 bases of the junction left unmatched. CDR3 size: 13 residues. CDR3 sequence (DNA): TGTGCCAGCAGTCCCCGCCAGGGGGCGAGAGCTTTCTTT. As protein: CASSPRQGARAFF.

Only one count was recorded for this clone. The gene calls are TRBV9 and TRBJ1-5; D remains ambiguous. The germline V gene encodes CDR1 SGDLS and CDR2 YYNGEE. CDR3 length: 15 residues. Trimming stripped 0 bases from V and 6 bases from J, with 13 bases between. The CDR3 DNA reads TGTGCCAGCAGCGTAGAGGCCGATCGAGGTCAGCCCCAGCATTTT. This gives the protein CASSVEADRGQPQHF.

As to this clone: A junction boundary mismatches the germline segment, possibly from a read error. The V gene is TRBV7-7, the J gene TRBJ1-3; D is possibly TRBD1 (5 bases). This CDR3 has 15 amino acids. Germline CDR1 and CDR2: SSHAT and FNYEAQ (reference sequence). The CDR3 reads CASSSGTNLGDTIYF. CDR3 sequence (DNA): TGTGCTAGCAGCTCCGGGACCAATCTGGGAGACACCATATATTTT.

The chain links TRBV4-3 to TRBJ1-3; D not certain. With 0 bases removed from V and 0 bases from J, the gap between germline ends came to 9 bases. The CDR3 runs to 16 residues. The germline CDR1 and CDR2 sequences are LGHNA and YSLEER. CDR3: CASSQETRISGNTIYF. The CDR3 coding sequence is TGCGCCAGCAGCCAAGAAACACGGATCTCTGGAAACACCATATATTTT.

The sample holds one count of this clone. The rearrangement uses TRBV29-1 and TRBJ1-4; D is possibly TRBD1 (5 bases). Germline assignment: CDR1 SQVTM and CDR2 ANQGSEA. The CDR3 length is 13 residues. The V gene lost 5 bases and the J gene lost 4 bases, with 11 bases spanning the gap. The CDR3 bases are TGCAGCGTTCGAAGGGACTTTAATGAAAAACTGTTTTTT. Protein product: CSVRRDFNEKLFF.

The rearrangement links TRBV9 to TRBJ2-5; 9 bases are a match to TRBD1. J was trimmed by 2 bases and V by 1 base; bases with no gene match: 9. This CDR3 has 17 amino acids. Germline assignment: CDR1 SGDLS and CDR2 YYNGEE. CDR3 DNA: TGTGCCAGCAGCGTAAAGTCCAGGACAGGGGTACAAGAGACCCAGTACTTC. As protein: CASSVKSRTGVQETQYF.

This clone came up a few times. The V and J genes are TRBV30 and TRBJ1-4, with a weak D call TRBD1 (5 bases). V was pared by 0 bases and J by 8 bases, with 10 bases between. The CDR3 covers 13 residues. Germline V gene data show CDR1 as GTSNPN and CDR2 as SVGIG (reference sequence). CDR3 protein: CAWSVRGGEKLFF. The CDR3 nucleotides are TGTGCCTGGAGTGTACGGGGGGGAGAAAAACTGTTTTTT.

The chain recombines TRBV28 with TRBJ2-3; 10 bases are a match to TRBD1. V shed 4 bases and J 5 bases; nucleotides not matched to a gene: 6. Germline values: CDR1 MDHEN, CDR2 SYDVKM. This CDR3 comprises 15 residues. In DNA, the CDR3 is TGTGCCAGCAGTTCCCTCGGGACAGGGGAAGATACGCAGTATTTT. Translation gives CASSSLGTGEDTQYF.